The 24 T cell receptor beta chains below all came from one sample that was sequenced in a study of T cell responses to AZD1222 COVID-19 vaccine. The method was immunoSEQ multiplex PCR; TCRdb's version includes in-frame clones alone and lacks a portion of them. The sample records some 170,000 clones, around 89% being singletons. The specimen was peripheral blood, collected 28 days after the second dose of the MenACWY control vaccine. The receptors shown here come from an adult who received the MenACWY meningococcal vaccine as a control.

The chain employs TRBV28 and TRBJ1-1; D is undetermined. The germline gives CDR1 MDHEN, CDR2 SYDVKM. CDR3 length equals 14 residues. Trimming cost V 6 bases and J 0 bases, with 11 bases left between them. This CDR3 reads CASSPRTVNTEAFF. For the CDR3, the DNA is TGTGCCAGCAGCCCCCGGACGGTGAACACTGAAGCTTTCTTT.

V and J are TRBV5-5 and TRBJ1-2; no firm D call. Trimming cost V 1 base and J 4 bases, with 17 bases left between them. Germline V gene data show CDR1 as SGHKS and CDR2 as YYEKEE (reference sequence). The CDR3 has 16 residues. CDR3 in DNA: TGTGCCAGCAGCTTGACATCTACGGAACTTATCTATGGCTACACCTTC. Protein sequence: CASSLTSTELIYGYTF.

This clone was seen once. The gene calls are TRBV9 and TRBJ2-3; 8 positions agree with TRBD2. The J segment lost 2 bases and the V segment lost 2 bases, leaving 4 bases of the junction unmatched. Germline V gene data show CDR1 as SGDLS and CDR2 as YYNGEE. The CDR3 is 15 residues long. The CDR3 reads CASSVTSGFTDTQYF. The CDR3 DNA reads as TGTGCCAGCAGCGTCACTAGCGGATTCACAGATACGCAGTATTTT.

The genes are TRBV5-6 and TRBJ2-5, with D possibly matching TRBD2 (5 bases). The germline gives CDR1 SGHDT, CDR2 YYEEEE. This CDR3 region has 13 residues. V dropped 4 bases and J dropped 7 bases, with 14 bases sitting between them. The CDR3 here is CASSRDGRGTQYF. CDR3 nucleotide sequence: TGTGCCAGCAGCCGGGATGGACGAGGGACCCAGTACTTC.

The chain combines TRBV19 with TRBJ1-2; possibly TRBD1 for D (5 bases). The CDR3 extends over 14 amino acids. Trimming cost V 5 bases and J 0 bases, with 10 bases left between them. CDR1 LNHDA and CDR2 SQIVND come from the germline V gene (reference sequence). CDR3: CASSLQTANYGYTF. CDR3 DNA sequence: TGTGCCAGTAGTCTCCAGACAGCTAACTATGGCTACACCTTC. Supplemented by reference TRBV19 and TRBJ1-2, the full variable domain reads DGGITQSPKYLFRKEGQNVTLSCEQNLNHDAMYWYRQDPGQGLRLIYYSQIVNDFQKGDIAEGYSVSREKKESFPLTVTSAQKNPTAFYLCASSLQTANYGYTFGSGTRLTVV.

This chain connects TRBV21-1 to TRBJ1-4. TRBV21-1 is a pseudogene segment. This CDR3 has 14 amino acids. Written as DNA, the CDR3 is TGTGCCAGCAGCAATGGGGGGTGGAATGAAAAACTGTTTTTT. Protein product: CASSNGGWNEKLFF.

This clone was seen a handful of times. The chain combines TRBV28 with TRBJ2-7; D tentatively reads TRBD1 or TRBD2 (5 bases each). Trimming shortened V by 8 bases and J by 5 bases, and 19 bases separated the two germline ends. Germline V gene data show CDR1 as MDHEN and CDR2 as SYDVKM. This CDR3 has 14 amino acids. CDR3 residues: CASRRGGAGDEQYF. The CDR3 nucleotides read TGTGCCAGCCGCCGGGGCGGCGCCGGGGACGAGCAGTACTTC.

This clone was counted once. This chain connects TRBV27 to TRBJ1-6; D might be TRBD1 (5 bases). CDR3 length: 15 residues. The germline V and J ends were trimmed by 4 bases and 0 bases, with 7 bases remaining between them. Germline values: CDR1 MNHEY, CDR2 SMNVEV (reference sequence). The CDR3 sequence: CASSSDSSYNSPLHF. The CDR3 nucleotides are TGTGCCAGCAGTTCCGACAGCTCCTATAATTCACCCCTCCACTTT.

Notes on this clone: Because the CDR3's place on the DNA is in doubt, the DNA is left out and the CDR3 is given as listed by TCRdb. The chain joins TRBV27 to TRBJ2-7. CDR1 is MNHEY, CDR2 SMNVEV, per germline (reference sequence). The CDR3 region is 13 residues in length, termini included. The chain's CDR3 is CASSSSDAHEQYF.

The V call is TRBV5-6, the J call TRBJ1-5; no clear D. The CDR3 loop spans 15 amino acids. V gave up 1 base and J gave up 6 bases, with 14 bases separating them. CDR1 and CDR2 (germline): SGHDT, YYEEEE. CDR3 bases: TGTGCCAGCAGCTTGTTCGGGCCCCGGGGTCAGCCCCAGCATTTT. Residues: CASSLFGPRGQPQHF. Complete variable domain (other parts from reference TRBV5-6 and TRBJ1-5): DAGVTQSPTHLIKTRGQQVTLRCSPKSGHDTVSWYQQALGQGPQFIFQYYEEEERQRGNFPDRFSGHQFPNYSSELNVNALLLGDSALYLCASSLFGPRGQPQHFGDGTRLSIL.

The rearrangement links TRBV27 to TRBJ2-2; 7 positions agree with TRBD2. This CDR3 is 16 amino acids long. After removal of 3 bases from V and 3 bases from J, the junction contained 7 bases not matched to a gene. The germline V gene has CDR1 MNHEY and CDR2 SMNVEV (reference sequence). In nucleotides, the CDR3 is TGTGCCAGCAGTTTGAAGACTAGCCGGTACACCGGGGAGCTGTTTTTT. Protein sequence: CASSLKTSRYTGELFF.

The CDR3 protein is CAWTSGRASSYNEQFF. CDR3 coding DNA: TGTGCCTGGACTAGCGGGAGGGCTTCCTCCTACAATGAGCAGTTCTTC. This chain joins TRBV30 and TRBJ2-1; 12 nucleotides line up with TRBD2. The CDR3 covers 16 residues. In germline, CDR1 is GTSNPN, CDR2 SVGIG (reference sequence). Trimming cost V 4 bases and J 0 bases; bases outside gene matches: 4.

V is TRBV2 and J is TRBJ1-1; 9 nucleotides line up with TRBD1. With V trimmed by 6 bases and J by 6 bases, 8 bases remained unmatched. This CDR3 region has 14 residues. From germline, CDR1 is SNHLY and CDR2 FYNNEI. CDR3 sequence reads: CASRGVQGAAEAFF. For the CDR3, the DNA is TGTGCCAGCAGAGGAGTACAGGGGGCGGCTGAAGCTTTCTTT.

This clone was picked up one time. The DNA for the CDR3 is TGTGCCAGCAGTTACTCGATAGACAGGGCCACCGGGGAGCTGTTTTTT. Translating it yields CASSYSIDRATGELFF. The chain has TRBV6-5 and TRBJ2-2; TRBD1 aligns across 7 bases. Germline values: CDR1 MNHEY, CDR2 SVGAGI. The trim removed 0 bases at V and 4 bases at J, leaving 5 bases unmatched. The CDR3 consists of 16 residues.

This sequence joins TRBV6-5 and TRBJ2-5; 9 nucleotides agree with TRBD1. The CDR3 totals 14 residues. Germline lookup yields CDR1 MNHEY and CDR2 SVGAGI. Germline trimming cut 7 bases from V and 7 bases from J; bases unmatched to any gene: 10. CDR3 sequence (DNA): TGTGCCAGCACTTCGACAGGGGGGACAGGGACCCAGTACTTC. This encodes CASTSTGGTGTQYF.

V and J are TRBV14 and TRBJ1-3; the D is unclear. The CDR3 totals 14 residues. The V gene lost 3 bases and the J gene lost 0 bases, with 6 bases spanning the gap. CDR1 SGHDN and CDR2 FVKESK come from the germline V gene. CDR3 residues: CASSQAFSGNTIYF. Here the CDR3 DNA reads TGTGCCAGCAGCCAGGCCTTCTCTGGAAACACCATATATTTT.

The table lists this clone with a count of one. The chain employs TRBV20-1 and TRBJ1-5; a weak D match, TRBD1 (6 bases). The CDR3 is made up of 14 amino acids. The germline gives CDR1 DFQATT, CDR2 SNEGSKA (reference sequence). Trimming stripped 3 bases from V and 4 bases from J, with 13 bases between. For the CDR3, the DNA is TGCAGTGCTAGTACGGGGACACTTAATCAGCCCCAGCATTTT. Encoded protein: CSASTGTLNQPQHF.

This chain joins TRBV29-1 and TRBJ2-7; D remains unclear. CDR1 and CDR2 (germline): SQVTM, ANQGSEA. With 7 bases removed from V and 0 bases from J, the gap between germline ends came to 13 bases. The CDR3 extends over 13 amino acids. The CDR3 DNA follows: TGCAGCGCTCGGGCAATGCACTCCTACGAGCAGTACTTC. It translates to CSARAMHSYEQYF.

The rearrangement uses TRBV9 and TRBJ2-6; the D gene is possibly TRBD1 (5 bases). The CDR3 has 18 amino acids. V was clipped by 7 bases and J by 0 bases, with 20 bases between them. Germline values: CDR1 SGDLS, CDR2 YYNGEE. Written as DNA, the CDR3 is TGTGCCAGCGGTCGGTGGGGCACCATTTCCTCTGGGGCCAACGTCCTGACTTTC. This translates into CASGRWGTISSGANVLTF. Variable domain in full (rest from reference TRBV9 and TRBJ2-6): DSGVTQTPKHLITATGQRVTLRCSPRSGDLSVYWYQQSLDQGLQFLIQYYNGEERAKGNILERFSAQQFPDLHSELNLSSLELGDSALYFCASGRWGTISSGANVLTFGAGSRLTVL.

The V call is TRBV29-1, the J call TRBJ2-7; D not certain. With 4 bases removed from V and 3 bases from J, the gap between germline ends came to 10 bases. Germline loops: CDR1 SQVTM, CDR2 ANQGSEA. This CDR3 is 12 amino acids long. The CDR3: CSVAEQNYEQYF. Written as DNA, the CDR3 is TGCAGCGTTGCGGAGCAGAACTACGAGCAGTACTTC.

The chain has TRBV30 and TRBJ1-3; unclear D gene. This CDR3 region has 15 residues. CDR1 and CDR2 from the germline V gene are GTSNPN and SVGIG (reference sequence). The germline V and J ends were trimmed by 3 bases and 0 bases, with 12 bases remaining between them. In DNA, the CDR3 is TGTGCCTGGAGCCCACTGATTGTCTCTGGAAACACCATATATTTT. Amino acid sequence: CAWSPLIVSGNTIYF. The entire variable domain, with the rest obtained from reference TRBV30 and TRBJ1-3, is as follows: SQTIHQWPATLVQPVGSPLSLECTVEGTSNPNLYWYRQAAGRGLQLLFYSVGIGQISSEVPQNLSASRPQDRQFILSSKKLLLSDSGFYLCAWSPLIVSGNTIYFGEGSWLTVV.

In DNA form, the CDR3 reads TGTGCCAGCAGCTCTGCTGGGAGCGGAGGGGGCTACGAGCAGTACTTC. It yields the protein CASSSAGSGGGYEQYF. V usage is TRBV7-6 and J usage is TRBJ2-7; the D gene could be TRBD1 or TRBD2 (6 bases each). The CDR3 runs to 16 residues. Trimming pared 4 bases from V and 3 bases from J, leaving 19 bases between. Per the germline V gene, CDR1 is SGHVS and CDR2 is FNYEAQ. The variable domain in full, completed from reference TRBV7-6 and TRBJ2-7, reads GAGVSQSPRYKVTKRGQDVALRCDPISGHVSLYWYRQALGQGPEFLTYFNYEAQQDKSGLPNDRFSAERPEGSISTLTIQRTEQRDSAMYRCASSSAGSGGGYEQYFGPGTRLTVT.

This rearrangement joins TRBV30 to TRBJ1-2; D is uncertain. V was clipped by 2 bases and J by 2 bases, with 12 bases between them. Germline lookup yields CDR1 GTSNPN and CDR2 SVGIG (reference sequence). The CDR3 has 14 amino acids. CDR3 in amino acids: CAWSFPGPNYGYTF. The CDR3 region has the DNA TGTGCCTGGAGTTTTCCGGGCCCCAACTATGGCTACACCTTC.

The chain has TRBV27 and TRBJ1-2; 10 bases are a match to TRBD1. Trimming cost V 4 bases and J 4 bases; bases outside gene matches: 6. The CDR3 totals 15 residues. The germline gives CDR1 MNHEY, CDR2 SMNVEV (reference sequence). For the CDR3, the DNA is TGTGCCAGCAGTTCCGGGACAGGGGCTACCTATGGCTACACCTTC. Translated: CASSSGTGATYGYTF.